This record covers a single T cell receptor beta chain. Its antigen is not known. Assay: immunoSEQ multiplex PCR; the TCRdb copy retains only in-frame clones and omits some. This sample has 150,000 or so clones, with 80% to 90% found just once. This sample is part of a study of cytomegalovirus exposure and HLA in healthy donors. Study details: The 120 validation repertoires, a later analysis reported, used the same platform as the 700 or so repertoires from the first cohort. Regarding the study as a whole: Specific recognition of CMV antigens was confirmed in vitro for a few chains (all CMV-associated). The classifier reportedly diagnosed cytomegalovirus status with high sensitivity and specificity.

Source material: PBMCs. The TCR comes from a woman under 30 in good health and CMV-seronegative.

In DNA, the CDR3 is TGTGCCAGCAGCTTAGGGTTTAGCGGGGTCTACAATGAGCAGTTCTTC. It encodes CASSLGFSGVYNEQFF. The rearrangement links TRBV7-2 to TRBJ2-1, with TRBD2 matching over 8 bases. CDR3 length: 16 residues. Germline CDR1 is SGHTA and CDR2 is FQGNSA. V lost 1 base to trimming and J lost 3 bases; unmatched junction nucleotides: 5.